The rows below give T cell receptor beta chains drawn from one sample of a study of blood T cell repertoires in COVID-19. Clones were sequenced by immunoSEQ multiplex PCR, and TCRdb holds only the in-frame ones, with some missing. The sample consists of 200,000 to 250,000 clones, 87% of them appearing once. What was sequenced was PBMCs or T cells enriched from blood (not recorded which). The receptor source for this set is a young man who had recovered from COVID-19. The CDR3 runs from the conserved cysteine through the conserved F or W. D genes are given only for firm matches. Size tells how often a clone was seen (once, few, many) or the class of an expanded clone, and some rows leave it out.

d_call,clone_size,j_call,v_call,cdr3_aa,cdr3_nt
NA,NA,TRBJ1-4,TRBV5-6,CASSSENEKLFF,TGTGCCAGCAGCTCGGAGAATGAAAAACTGTTTTTT
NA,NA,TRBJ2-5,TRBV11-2,CASSLTPNRQETQYF,TGTGCCAGCAGCTTGACCCCCAACAGACAAGAGACCCAGTACTTC
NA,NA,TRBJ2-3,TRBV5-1,CASSFPGTDTQYF,TGCGCCAGCAGCTTTCCGGGTACTGATACGCAGTATTTT
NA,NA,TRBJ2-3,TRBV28,CASSPRGEANTDTQYF,TGTGCCAGCAGCCCGCGGGGTGAGGCGAACACAGATACGCAGTATTTT
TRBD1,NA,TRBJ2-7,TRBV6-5,CASRNGQGLYEQYF,TGTGCCAGCAGAAACGGACAGGGCCTCTACGAGCAGTACTTC
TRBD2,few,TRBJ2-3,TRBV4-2,CASSQSPGSQGGFDTQYF,TGTGCCAGCAGCCAAAGTCCTGGTTCCCAGGGAGGGTTCGATACGCAGTATTTT
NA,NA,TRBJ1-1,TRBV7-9,CASSPPNGGPTEAFF,TGTGCCAGCAGCCCTCCAAATGGGGGCCCGACTGAAGCTTTCTTT
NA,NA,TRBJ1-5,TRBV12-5,CASGSSAQGPNQPQHF,TGTGCTAGTGGTTCCTCCGCCCAGGGGCCCAATCAGCCCCAGCATTTT
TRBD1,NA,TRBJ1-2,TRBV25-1,CASSESGQVYGYTF,TGTGCCAGCAGTGAGAGTGGACAGGTCTATGGCTACACCTTC
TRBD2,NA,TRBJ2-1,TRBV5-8,CASSAAGASYNEQFF,TGTGCCAGCAGCGCAGCGGGGGCATCTTACAATGAGCAGTTCTTC
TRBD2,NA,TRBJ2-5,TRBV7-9,CASGRSAGEQETQYF,TGTGCCAGCGGACGCTCAGCGGGGGAGCAAGAGACCCAGTACTTC
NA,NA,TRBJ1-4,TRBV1,CTSDLVGEKLFF,TGCACCAGCGACTTAGTAGGTGAAAAACTGTTTTTT
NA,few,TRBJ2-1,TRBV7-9,CASSSRGPDEQFF,TGTGCCAGCAGTTCAAGGGGCCCGGATGAGCAGTTCTTC
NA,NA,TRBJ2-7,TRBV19,CASSITTGSYEQYF,TGTGCCAGTAGTATAACTACAGGGTCCTACGAGCAGTACTTC
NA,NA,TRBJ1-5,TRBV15,CATSRDGRANQPQHF,TGTGCCACCAGCAGAGATGGGCGAGCCAATCAGCCCCAGCATTTT
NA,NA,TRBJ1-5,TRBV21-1,CASSSRLDGKHQPQHF,TGTGCCAGCAGCAGCCGCCTAGACGGAAAGCATCAGCCCCAGCATTTT
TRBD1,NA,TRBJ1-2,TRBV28,CASRPTGGGAHGYTF,TGTGCCAGCAGACCAACAGGGGGCGGGGCTCATGGCTACACCTTC
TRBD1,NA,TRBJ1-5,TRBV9,CASSPSVSGQGAFQPQHF,TGTGCCAGCAGCCCCAGCGTTTCGGGACAGGGGGCCTTTCAGCCCCAGCATTTT
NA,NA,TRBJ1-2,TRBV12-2,CASRLARALEIAWYGYTF,TGTGCAAGTCGCTTAGCGCGCGCTTTGGAGATTGCGTGGTATGGCTACACCTTC
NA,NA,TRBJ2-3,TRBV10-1,CASNTKVTDTQYF,TGCGCCAGCAACACGAAAGTAACAGATACGCAGTATTTT
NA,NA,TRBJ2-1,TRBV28,CASRVGGSGNEQFF,TGTGCCAGCAGGGTGGGGGGATCGGGCAATGAGCAGTTCTTC
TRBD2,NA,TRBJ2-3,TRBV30,CAWGSGGAVTDTQYF,TGTGCCTGGGGTAGCGGGGGGGCCGTGACAGATACGCAGTATTTT
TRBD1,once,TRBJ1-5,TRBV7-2,CASSLRTGASNQPQHF,TGTGCCAGCAGCCTACGGACAGGGGCCAGCAATCAGCCCCAGCATTTT
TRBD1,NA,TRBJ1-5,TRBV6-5,CASSKDRGYNQPQHF,TGTGCCAGCAGCAAGGACAGGGGGTACAATCAGCCCCAGCATTTT
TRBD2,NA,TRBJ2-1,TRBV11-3,CASSRSLTSSNEQFF,TGTGCCAGCAGCCGAAGCCTGACTAGCTCCAATGAGCAGTTCTTC
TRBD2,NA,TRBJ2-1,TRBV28,CASSTGTSGRANEQFF,TGTGCCAGCAGTACCGGGACTAGCGGGAGGGCCAATGAGCAGTTCTTC
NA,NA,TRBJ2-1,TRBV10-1,CASSESRGKVGNEQFF,TGCGCCAGCAGTGAGTCGCGAGGGAAGGTTGGCAATGAGCAGTTCTTC
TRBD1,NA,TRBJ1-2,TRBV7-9,CASSGRGTGADGYTF,TGTGCCAGCAGTGGGAGGGGGACAGGGGCTGATGGCTACACCTTC
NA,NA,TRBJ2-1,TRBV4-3,CASSQGAQGYPEQFF,TGCGCCAGCAGCCAAGGAGCACAGGGTTACCCGGAGCAGTTCTTC
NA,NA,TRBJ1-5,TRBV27,CASSLRDKNQPQHF,TGTGCCAGCAGTCTCCGGGACAAAAATCAGCCCCAGCATTTT
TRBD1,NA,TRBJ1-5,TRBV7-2,CASSFGTGDQPQHF,TGTGCCAGCAGCTTCGGGACAGGGGATCAGCCCCAGCATTTT
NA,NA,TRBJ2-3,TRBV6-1,CASSEPGRGTDTQYF,TGTGCCAGCAGTGAACCAGGGAGGGGGACAGATACGCAGTATTTT
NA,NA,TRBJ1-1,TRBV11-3,CASSSQPGTEAFF,TGTGCCAGCAGCTCCCAGCCGGGCACTGAAGCTTTCTTT
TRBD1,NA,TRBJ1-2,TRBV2,CASIDRGGYGYTF,TGTGCCAGCATAGACAGGGGAGGGTATGGCTACACCTTC
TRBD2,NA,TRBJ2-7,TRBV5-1,CASSSLETSGSSYEQYF,TGCGCCAGCAGCTCGCTTGAGACTAGCGGCTCCTCCTACGAGCAGTACTTC
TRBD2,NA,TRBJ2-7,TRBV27,CASRSAGPPPYEQYF,TGTGCCAGCAGGTCAGCGGGACCGCCGCCCTACGAGCAGTACTTC
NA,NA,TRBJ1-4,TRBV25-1,CASRGGREVTTNEKLFF,TGTGCCAGCCGGGGGGGCAGGGAAGTTACGACTAATGAAAAACTGTTTTTT
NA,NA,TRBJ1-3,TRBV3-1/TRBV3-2,CASSQDAGGASGNTIYF,TGTGCCAGCAGCCAAGATGCGGGTGGCGCCTCTGGAAACACCATATATTTT
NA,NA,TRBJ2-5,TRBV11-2,CASSLAGPETQYF,TGTGCCAGCAGCTTAGCAGGTCCAGAGACCCAGTACTTC
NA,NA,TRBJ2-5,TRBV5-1,CASSRGVSGEETQYF,TGCGCCAGCAGCCGAGGGGTTAGCGGAGAAGAGACCCAGTACTTC
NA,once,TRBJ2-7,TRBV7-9,CASARTTPYEQYF,TGTGCCAGCGCCCGGACTACCCCCTACGAGCAGTACTTC
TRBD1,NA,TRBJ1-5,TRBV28,CASSLGGQSNQPQHF,TGTGCCAGCAGTTTAGGGGGACAGAGCAATCAGCCCCAGCATTTT
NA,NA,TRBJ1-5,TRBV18,CASSPLGGNQPQHF,TGTGCCAGCTCACCATTGGGAGGCAATCAGCCCCAGCATTTT
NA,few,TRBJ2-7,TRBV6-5,CASNSGGDYEQYF,TGTGCCAGCAACTCAGGAGGGGACTACGAGCAGTACTTC
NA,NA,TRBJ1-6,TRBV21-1,CASSTYVGTESSYNSPLHF,TGTGCCAGCAGCACCTACGTGGGGACAGAGAGCTCCTATAATTCACCCCTCCACTTT
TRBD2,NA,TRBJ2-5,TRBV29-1,CSVEGQGGILGTQYF,TGCAGCGTTGAGGGCCAGGGAGGGATTCTGGGGACCCAGTACTTC
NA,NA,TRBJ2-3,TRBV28,CASSPGTSTDTQYF,TGTGCCAGCAGTCCTGGGACTAGCACAGATACGCAGTATTTT
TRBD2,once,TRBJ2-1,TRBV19,CASRPSGDSYNEQFF,TGTGCCAGTAGACCTAGCGGGGATTCCTACAATGAGCAGTTCTTC
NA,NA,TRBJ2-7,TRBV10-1,CASSEGQGPYEQYF,TGCGCCAGCAGTGAGGGGCAGGGTCCCTACGAGCAGTACTTC
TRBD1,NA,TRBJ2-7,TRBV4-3,CASSQGRGTGEHEQYF,TGCGCCAGCAGCCAAGGTCGAGGGACAGGGGAGCACGAGCAGTACTTC
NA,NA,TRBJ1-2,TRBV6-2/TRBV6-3,CASSFRDGYTF,TGTGCCAGCAGTTTTCGAGATGGCTACACCTTC
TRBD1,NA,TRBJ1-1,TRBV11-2,CASSLDPGGATEAFF,TGTGCCAGCAGCTTAGACCCAGGGGGCGCGACTGAAGCTTTCTTT
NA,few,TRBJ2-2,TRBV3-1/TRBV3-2,CASSQRGTGELFF,TGTGCCAGCAGCCAACGGGGAACCGGGGAGCTGTTTTTT
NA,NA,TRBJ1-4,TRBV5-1,CASSLGDRATNEKLFF,TGCGCCAGCAGCTTGGGCGACAGAGCAACTAATGAAAAACTGTTTTTT
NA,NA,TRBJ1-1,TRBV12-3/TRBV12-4,CASTPTVNTEAFF,TGTGCCAGCACCCCGACAGTGAACACTGAAGCTTTCTTT
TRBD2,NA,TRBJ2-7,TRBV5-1,CASSLIAGSTYEQYF,TGCGCCAGCAGCTTAATAGCGGGATCAACCTACGAGCAGTACTTC
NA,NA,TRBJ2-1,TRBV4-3,CASSQDLSGNEQFF,TGCGCCAGCAGCCAAGACTTATCCGGCAATGAGCAGTTCTTC
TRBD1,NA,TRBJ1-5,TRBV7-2,CASSLGGDRGGQPQHF,TGTGCCAGCAGCTTAGGGGGGGACAGGGGTGGACAGCCCCAGCATTTT
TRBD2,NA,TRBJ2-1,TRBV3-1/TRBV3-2,CASSQLTSGRPNEQFF,TGTGCCAGCAGCCAACTGACTAGCGGGAGGCCCAATGAGCAGTTCTTC